Listed below are T cell receptor beta chains from one sample, sequenced in a study of vaccination and CD4 T cells after COVID-19. Their cognate antigens are unknown. TCRdb fed the PCR reads into MiXCR, producing one record per CDR3 protein. The data hold some 11,000 distinct CDR3 sequences, with less than 40% observed a single time. The source material was cultured CD4+ T cells from blood. The origin of the receptors is a human donor with COVID-19. CDR3s include the opening cysteine and the closing phenylalanine or tryptophan. A D gene is named only where the DNA matches it firmly. Expanded clones are given a class, and other clones once, few, many or no size at all.

clone_size d_call j_call v_call cdr3_nt cdr3_aa
- - TRBJ1-5 TRBV12-3/TRBV12-4 TGTGCCAGCAGTTGGGGGAATCAGCCCCAGCATTTT CASSWGNQPQHF
- - TRBJ2-5 TRBV30 TGTGCCTGGAGTGTAGGGCTAGCGCAAGAGACCCAGTACTTC CAWSVGLAQETQYF
- - TRBJ1-5 TRBV6-1 TGTGCCAGCACTGCCGTAGGAGGACAGCCCCAGCATTTT CASTAVGGQPQHF
few TRBD2 TRBJ2-5 TRBV7-2 TGTGCCAGCAGCTCAAATAGACTAGCGGGGAGGGAGACCCAGTACTTC CASSSNRLAGRETQYF
- - TRBJ2-2 TRBV2 TGTGCCAGCAACTGGGGCGATACGAACACCGGGGAGCTGTTTTTT CASNWGDTNTGELFF
few TRBD2 TRBJ2-5 TRBV5-1 TGCGCCAGCAGCCTCGGGACTAGCATGTTGGGTGAGACCCAGTACTTC CASSLGTSMLGETQYF
- - TRBJ1-6 TRBV6-1 TGTGCCAGCAGTCGGGTACAGGGCGATAATTCACCCCTCCACTTT CASSRVQGDNSPLHF
- - TRBJ2-5 TRBV10-1 TGCGCCAGCAGTCCAGGGTCCCAAGAGACCCAGTACTTC CASSPGSQETQYF
large - TRBJ2-3 TRBV6-5 TGTGCCAGCAGTTACTCAACCGCTTGGTGGGGGACGCAGTATTTT CASSYSTAWWGTQYF
few - TRBJ1-4 TRBV10-3 TGTGCCATCAGTGAACAGGGCGCGGCTAATGAAAAACTGTTTTTT CAISEQGAANEKLFF
few - TRBJ2-5 TRBV6-1 TGTGCCAGCAGTGAAGGGTGGGAGACCCAGTACTTC CASSEGWETQYF
- - TRBJ1-2 TRBV20-1 TGCAGTGCAGGTCTCGGACAGTCCGTTGGGGGCTACACCTTC CSAGLGQSVGGYTF
- - TRBJ1-1 TRBV2 TGTGCCAGCAGTGGACCTCTGGGCACTGAAGCTTTCTTT CASSGPLGTEAFF
- - TRBJ2-1 TRBV27 TGTGCCAGCAGGCTACAGGGCTATGAGCAGTTCTTC CASRLQGYEQFF
- - TRBJ2-7 TRBV7-9 TGTGCCAGCAGCCTCGACAGGTCTGGGGAGCAGTACTTC CASSLDRSGEQYF
few - TRBJ2-5 TRBV7-9 TGTGCCAGCAGCCCGAGAGCGGTCCAAGAGACCCAGTACTTC CASSPRAVQETQYF
few - TRBJ2-3 TRBV29-1 TGCAGCGTCCGAGTTGGCGTGGCGGGTCTGAGCACAGATACGCAGTATTTT CSVRVGVAGLSTDTQYF
- TRBD1 TRBJ1-5 TRBV10-3 TGTGCCATCAGTGATCCGGCGGGACAGGGGCCCCATCAGCCCCAGCATTTT CAISDPAGQGPHQPQHF
few - TRBJ2-3 TRBV2 TGTGCCACCAGACTAGAGACAGATACGCAGTATTTT CATRLETDTQYF
- - TRBJ2-3 TRBV7-2 TGTGCCAGCAGCCTCAGCACAGATACGCAGTATTTT CASSLSTDTQYF
- - TRBJ2-1 TRBV27 TGTGCCAGCAGTTTATCAGGGGAATACAATGAGCAGTTCTTC CASSLSGEYNEQFF
few - TRBJ2-3 TRBV12-3/TRBV12-4 TGTGCCAGCACTAAGAACAGGGCAGAAGATACGCAGTATTTT CASTKNRAEDTQYF
few - TRBJ1-5 TRBV6-1 TGTGCCAGCAGTACCGCGGTCGGTAGCAATCAGCCCCAGCATTTT CASSTAVGSNQPQHF